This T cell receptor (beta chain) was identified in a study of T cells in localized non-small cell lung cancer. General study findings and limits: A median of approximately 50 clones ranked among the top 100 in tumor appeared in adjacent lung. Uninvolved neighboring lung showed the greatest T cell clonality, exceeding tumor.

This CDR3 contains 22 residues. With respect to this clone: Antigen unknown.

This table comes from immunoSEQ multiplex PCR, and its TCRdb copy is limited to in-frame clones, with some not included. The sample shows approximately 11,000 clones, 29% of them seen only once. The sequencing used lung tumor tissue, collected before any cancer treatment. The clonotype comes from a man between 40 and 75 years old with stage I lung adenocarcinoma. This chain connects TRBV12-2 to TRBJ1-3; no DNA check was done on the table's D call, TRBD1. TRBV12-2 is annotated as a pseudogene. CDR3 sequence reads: CASRPDAGGTGGIGSSGNTIYF. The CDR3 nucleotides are TGTGCAAGTCGCCCCGACGCGGGGGGGACAGGGGGCATAGGTAGCTCTGGAAACACCATATATTTT.